The present TCR beta chain was sequenced within a study of cytomegalovirus exposure and HLA in healthy donors. Study-level findings and limits: An ancestry cluster, one associated with Asian ancestry, reportedly showed fewer N-insertions than the roughly 670-donor mean in a later analysis.

Comments on this clone: The antigen is not known.

PCR amplification relied on 60 Vbeta primers (plus 13 Jbeta primers). The protocol was immunoSEQ multiplex PCR, while the TCRdb copy is restricted to in-frame clones and leaves out a portion. The sample holds around 150,000 clones, roughly 80% seen once. Unmatched junction bases numbered 9, after V lost 2 bases and J lost 0 bases. Per the germline V gene, CDR1 is MGHRA and CDR2 is YSYEKL. The CDR3 covers 18 residues. The V and J genes are TRBV4-1 and TRBJ1-5, with 8 bases fitting TRBD1. The sample comprised PBMCs. The sequence was collected from a man in his fifties in good health and CMV-seropositive. DNA for the CDR3: TGCGCCAGCAGCCAACCTAGGGGACAGGACCCTAGCAATCAGCCCCAGCATTTT. This translates into CASSQPRGQDPSNQPQHF.